This TCR beta chain was profiled in a study of beta chain features in type 1 diabetes. Study-wide points: Across all four CD4+ subsets, people with type 1 diabetes showed modestly shorter TCRB CDR3s.

Every isolated RNA sample was fully reverse transcribed, so sequencing captured expressed TCRB transcripts. Profiling relied on immunoSEQ multiplex PCR, and the TCRdb table lists in-frame clones only, not all of them. The table records 200,000 to 300,000 clones, approximately 10% of them present only once. In regard to this clone: As yet, its antigen is unknown.

This sequence was found in a man younger than 45 with type 1 diabetes. The sequencing input was naive CD4+ T cells from blood.

The CDR3 region has the DNA TGCGCCAGCAGCGTCGTGACAGGGGATGGCTACACCTTC. Amino acids: CASSVVTGDGYTF. This chain links TRBV5-1 with TRBJ1-2, with 8 bases aligning to TRBD1. V lost 4 bases, J lost 6 bases, and 5 bases stayed unmatched. The CDR3 runs 13 residues. Germline lookup yields CDR1 SGHRS and CDR2 YFSETQ.